The next 19 T cell receptor beta chains were all read from a single sample in a study of T cells after yellow fever vaccination. Each CDR3 protein gets one entry after TCRdb re-called the 5' RACE reads with MiXCR. The repertoire has some 300,000 distinct CDR3 sequences, approximately 3.8% of them found once; the top ten carry about 25%. The sample here was PBMCs, taken on the day of the yellow fever booster vaccination. These receptors were collected from a man younger than 30 who received the YFV17D yellow fever vaccine.

V usage is TRBV7-6 and J usage is TRBJ2-6; D remains unclear. This CDR3 region has 18 residues. V shed 1 base and J shed 2 bases, with 15 bases lying between them. Germline CDR1 is SGHVS and CDR2 is FNYEAQ. The CDR3 nucleotides read TGTGCCAGCAGCTTAGGGGCAGGTGGGTCGACTGGGGCCAACGTCCTGACTTTC. Encoded protein: CASSLGAGGSTGANVLTF. Drawing the rest from reference TRBV7-6 and TRBJ2-6, the complete variable domain is GAGVSQSPRYKVTKRGQDVALRCDPISGHVSLYWYRQALGQGPEFLTYFNYEAQQDKSGLPNDRFSAERPEGSISTLTIQRTEQRDSAMYRCASSLGAGGSTGANVLTFGAGSRLTVL.

This clonotype was detected only a few times. The chain combines TRBV12-3 or TRBV12-4 with TRBJ2-5; D ambiguous. The CDR3 totals 14 residues. The germline V and J ends were trimmed by 3 bases and 3 bases, with 11 bases remaining between them. The CDR3 spells CASSFRTTEETQYF. The CDR3 DNA sequence: TGTGCCAGCAGTTTCCGGACCACTGAAGAGACCCAGTACTTC.

This clonotype was counted ten times or more. V usage is TRBV7-7 and J usage is TRBJ1-1; TRBD1 is a possible D gene (6 bases). This CDR3 contains 12 residues. Per germline, CDR1 SSHAT and CDR2 FNYEAQ (reference sequence). Here the CDR3 reads CASEQGRTEAFF. CDR3 bases: TGTGCTAGCGAACAGGGTCGGACTGAAGCTTTCTTT. Filled out from reference TRBV7-7 and TRBJ1-1, the complete variable domain reads GAGVSQSPRYKVTKRGQDVTLRCDPISSHATLYWYQQALGQGPEFLTYFNYEAQPDKSGLPSDRFSAERPEGSISTLTIQRTEQRDSAMYRCASEQGRTEAFFGQGTRLTVV.

In this sample, this clonotype turned up many times. V usage is TRBV15 and J usage is TRBJ2-1; D might be TRBD1 (5 bases). The CDR3 is 14 residues long. CDR1 LNHNV and CDR2 YYDKDF come from the germline V gene (reference sequence). V dropped 2 bases and J dropped 5 bases, with 10 bases sitting between them. Here the CDR3 reads CATSRNRNDNEQFF. Here the CDR3 DNA reads TGTGCCACCAGCAGAAACAGGAACGACAATGAGCAGTTCTTC. Drawing the rest from reference TRBV15 and TRBJ2-1, the complete variable domain is DAMVIQNPRYQVTQFGKPVTLSCSQTLNHNVMYWYQQKSSQAPKLLFHYYDKDFNNEADTPDNFQSRRPNTSFCFLDIRSPGLGDTAMYLCATSRNRNDNEQFFGPGTRLTVL.

The chain joins TRBV7-9 to TRBJ1-1; possibly TRBD1 for D (5 bases). The CDR3 is 13 amino acids. The germline V gene encodes CDR1 SEHNR and CDR2 FQNEAQ (reference sequence). V was trimmed by 3 bases and J by 7 bases, leaving 12 bases between them. CDR3 bases: TGTGCCAGCAGCTTCTACGGTCAGGGTGAAGCTTTCTTT. This sequence encodes CASSFYGQGEAFF.

Many counts were recorded for this clonotype. The chain combines TRBV6-5 with TRBJ1-2; 7 bases line up with TRBD1. Trimming took 6 bases from V and 3 from J; bases not matched to a gene: 4. Germline CDR1 MNHEY, CDR2 SVGAGI. The CDR3 spans 13 residues. In nucleotides, the CDR3 is TGTGCCAGCAGGCCGGGACAGCACTATGGCTACACCTTC. Translation gives CASRPGQHYGYTF.

This clonotype was seen ten or more times. The chain employs TRBV6-2 or TRBV6-3 and TRBJ1-6; 9 nucleotides agree with TRBD1. The CDR3 sequence is 14 residues long. Germline V gene sequence: CDR1 MNHEY, CDR2 SVGEGT. Trimming removed 6 bases from V and 10 bases from J; junction bases left unmatched: 7. CDR3 nucleotide sequence: TGTGCCAGCAGGACCGGGACAGGGTCCTCACCCCTCCACTTT. It codes for CASRTGTGSSPLHF.

This clonotype was detected a few times. This chain joins TRBV7-2 and TRBJ2-5; 8 nucleotides line up with TRBD2. This CDR3 is 14 amino acids long. Trimming cost V 5 bases and J 5 bases; bases outside gene matches: 7. Germline V gene lookup returns CDR1 SGHTA and CDR2 FQGNSA. This CDR3 is CASSPSGLVETQYF. The CDR3 DNA reads TGTGCCAGCAGCCCATCGGGACTAGTGGAGACCCAGTACTTC.

This clonotype was counted only a few times. The rearrangement joins TRBV14 to TRBJ1-1; 7 bases are shared with TRBD1. The CDR3 loop spans 15 amino acids. Per germline, CDR1 SGHDN and CDR2 FVKESK. With V trimmed by 3 bases and J by 1 base, 5 bases remained unmatched. This CDR3 is CASSHTGVGNTEAFF. The CDR3, as DNA: TGTGCCAGCAGCCACACAGGGGTAGGGAACACTGAAGCTTTCTTT.

This clonotype has just a few counts. The rearrangement links TRBV12-3 or TRBV12-4 to TRBJ1-2; D is perhaps TRBD1 (5 bases). The V end lost 2 bases, the J end lost 8 bases, and 12 bases lay between the germline ends. This CDR3 is 13 amino acids long. CDR3 loop: CASSLNQGQGYTF. The CDR3 DNA follows: TGTGCCAGCAGTTTAAACCAGGGCCAAGGCTACACCTTC.

The CDR3, as DNA: TGTGCCACCAGCAGAGGGGTAGCCAGGGAGCTGTTTTTT. This sequence encodes CATSRGVARELFF. The chain carries TRBV15 and TRBJ2-2, with D unresolved. V lost 1 base to trimming and J lost 9 bases, with 9 bases between them. CDR1 and CDR2 from the germline V gene are LNHNV and YYDKDF (reference sequence). The CDR3 contains 13 residues.

In its sample, this clonotype was seen many times. This chain connects TRBV6-2 or TRBV6-3 to TRBJ2-3; D is unclear. The CDR3 runs 17 residues. CDR1 and CDR2 from the germline V gene are MNHEY and SVGEGT. V lost 2 bases to trimming and J lost 1 base, with 16 bases between them. CDR3 residues: CASSYLRLLRGTDTQYF. DNA for the CDR3: TGTGCCAGCAGTTACCTGCGGCTCTTAAGGGGCACAGATACGCAGTATTTT.

The chain employs TRBV20-1 and TRBJ2-7; 8 positions match TRBD1. V shed 3 bases and J 5 bases; nucleotides not matched to a gene: 6. This CDR3 comprises 13 residues. Germline V gives CDR1 DFQATT, CDR2 SNEGSKA (reference sequence). CDR3 nucleotides: TGCAGTGCTAGGACAGGGGTCTTCGACGAGCAGTACTTC. Translated: CSARTGVFDEQYF.

The CDR3 DNA reads TGTGCCAGCAGCCATCCGGGGACACTACCCGGCTATGGCTACACCTTC. As protein: CASSHPGTLPGYGYTF. The V gene is TRBV3-1, the J gene TRBJ1-2; weak D call: TRBD1 (6 bases). Germline V lookup: CDR1 LGHDT, CDR2 YNNKEL (reference sequence). V was pared by 3 bases and J by 4 bases, with 18 bases between. This CDR3 spans 16 amino acids.

This clonotype has only a few counts. The gene calls are TRBV5-1 and TRBJ2-2; a weak D match, TRBD1 (5 bases). The CDR3 is 14 residues long. Trimming pared 1 base from V and 7 bases from J, leaving 11 bases between. In germline, CDR1 is SGHRS, CDR2 YFSETQ. The CDR3 nucleotides are TGCGCCAGCAGCTTGACAACAGGCATCGGGGAGCTGTTTTTT. Amino acids: CASSLTTGIGELFF.

V gene TRBV7-2 combines with J gene TRBJ2-2, with D tentatively TRBD2 (6 bases). CDR1 is SGHTA, CDR2 FQGNSA, per germline. The V gene lost 4 bases and the J gene lost 2 bases, with 14 bases spanning the gap. The CDR3 has 16 residues. CDR3 residues: CASSYMGGPNTGELFF. The DNA for the CDR3 is TGTGCCAGCAGCTATATGGGGGGACCTAACACCGGGGAGCTGTTTTTT.

This clonotype was observed a handful of times. The gene calls are TRBV11-2 and TRBJ2-7; D may be TRBD1 or TRBD2 (5 bases each). The V gene's germline CDR1 is SGHAT and CDR2 FQNNGV. V was pared by 5 bases and J by 4 bases, with 18 bases between. CDR3 length: 15 amino acids. For the CDR3, the DNA is TGTGCCAGCAGCCCCTACGGGGCCGGCCTTTACGAGCAGTACTTC. Protein product: CASSPYGAGLYEQYF.

This clonotype was counted only a few times. The V and J genes are TRBV20-1 and TRBJ2-2, with 7 bases matching TRBD1. V gave up 4 bases and J gave up 8 bases; unmatched junction bases: 13. The CDR3 is 15 residues long. In germline, CDR1 is DFQATT, CDR2 SNEGSKA (reference sequence). In nucleotides, the CDR3 is TGCAGTGCTACACCGGGACACCTCAGGGGGGGGGAGCTGTTTTTT. As protein: CSATPGHLRGGELFF.

At least ten counts were recorded for this clonotype. This chain connects TRBV12-3 or TRBV12-4 to TRBJ2-7; D remains ambiguous. The CDR3 is made up of 14 amino acids. Trimming left V 2 bases short and J 1 base short, with 9 bases between. In nucleotides, the CDR3 is TGTGCCAGCAGTTTATATTCCGGTTCCTACGAGCAGTACTTC. Encoded protein: CASSLYSGSYEQYF.